This T cell receptor (beta chain) was sequenced in a study of CD8+ T cells in alopecia areata. Overall study findings and caveats: Sharing of TCR sequences between patients (possibly for HLA-related reasons) was less clear than in mice.

With respect to this clone: Its specificity is not known.

RNA extraction and reverse transcription yielded cDNA as sequencing template. The assay was immunoSEQ multiplex PCR, and TCRdb's table has in-frame clones only and misses some. In the table there are 70,000 or so clones, 29% of which are singletons. Treatment defined: oral pan-JAK inhibitor, 5-10 mg twice daily. The CDR3 spans 11 residues. The V gene lost 3 bases and the J gene lost 5 bases, with 5 bases spanning the gap. In germline, CDR1 is SEHNR, CDR2 FQNEAQ (reference sequence). This specimen consisted of CD8+ T cells sorted from blood, obtained at week 4, from a patient treated with tofacitinib. This sequence joins TRBV7-9 and TRBJ2-7; D remains unclear. The source of this sequence is a human donor with alopecia areata. Here the CDR3 DNA reads TGTGCCAGCAGCTTGAACAACGAGCAGTACTTC. Its translation: CASSLNNEQYF.